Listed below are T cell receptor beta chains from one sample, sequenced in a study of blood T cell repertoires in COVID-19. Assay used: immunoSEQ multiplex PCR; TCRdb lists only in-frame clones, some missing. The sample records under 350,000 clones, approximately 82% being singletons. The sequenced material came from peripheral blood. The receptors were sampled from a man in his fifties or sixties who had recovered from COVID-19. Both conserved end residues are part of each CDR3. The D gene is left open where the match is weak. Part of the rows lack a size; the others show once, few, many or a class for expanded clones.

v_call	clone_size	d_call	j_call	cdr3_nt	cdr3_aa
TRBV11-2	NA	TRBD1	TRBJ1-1	TGTGCCAGCAACCACAGAGGACAGGGTGGTACTGAAGCTTTCTTT	CASNHRGQGGTEAFF
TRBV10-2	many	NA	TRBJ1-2	TGCGCCAGCAGTGAGTCGGGAGGGGACCTAATATTGCCTAACTATGGCTACACCTTC	CASSESGGDLILPNYGYTF
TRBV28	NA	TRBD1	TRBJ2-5	TGTGCCAGCAGTCCCGGGACAGGGGGCTCCACGGAGACCCAGTACTTC	CASSPGTGGSTETQYF
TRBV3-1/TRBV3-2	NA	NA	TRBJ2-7	TGTGCCAGCAGCCAAGTCCTGAGGGGGGAGCAGTACTTC	CASSQVLRGEQYF
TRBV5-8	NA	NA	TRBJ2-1	TGTGCCAGCAGCTTGGACGGGAGACCCTACAATGAGCAGTTCTTC	CASSLDGRPYNEQFF
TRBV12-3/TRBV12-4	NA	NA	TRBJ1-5	TGTGCCAGCAAGGAGGAATCTCAGCCCCAGCATTTT	CASKEESQPQHF
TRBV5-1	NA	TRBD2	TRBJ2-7	TGCGCCAGCAGCTTGGGGTTGTCGGCTAGCGGGTCTTACGAGCAGTACTTC	CASSLGLSASGSYEQYF
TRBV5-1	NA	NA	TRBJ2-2	TGCGCCAGCAGCCCTGAACTGGGCCGACGCACCGGGGAGCTGTTTTTT	CASSPELGRRTGELFF
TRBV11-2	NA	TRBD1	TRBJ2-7	TGTGCCAGCAGCTTATCAGGGGGTCGCGAGCAGTACTTC	CASSLSGGREQYF
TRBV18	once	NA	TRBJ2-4	TGTGCCAGCTCACCACCGACCAGGGGCGTCTCTCTAGCCAAAAACATTCAGTACTTC	CASSPPTRGVSLAKNIQYF
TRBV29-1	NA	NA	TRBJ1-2	TGCAGCCCGGATTTAGCTAACTATGGCTACACCTTC	CSPDLANYGYTF
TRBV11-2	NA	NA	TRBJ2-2	TGTGCCAGCAGCTCTAAAAGACGGACTGGAGACACCGGGGAGCTGTTTTTT	CASSSKRRTGDTGELFF
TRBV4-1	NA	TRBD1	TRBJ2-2	TGCGCCAGCAGCCAGGGGACAGGCACCGGGGAGCTGTTTTTT	CASSQGTGTGELFF
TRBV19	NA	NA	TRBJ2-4	TGTGCCAGTAGTATAGTTGGAGGGGAGAACAAAAACATTCAGTACTTC	CASSIVGGENKNIQYF
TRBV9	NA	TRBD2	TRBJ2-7	TGTGCCAGCAGCGTAGCTAGCGGGCCGTCCTACGAGCAGTACTTC	CASSVASGPSYEQYF
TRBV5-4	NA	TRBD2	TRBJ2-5	TGTGCCAGCAGCCAACTAGCGGGGGGGCTTCAGACCCAGTACTTC	CASSQLAGGLQTQYF
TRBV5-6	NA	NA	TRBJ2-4	TGTGCCAGCAGCTATACAACAGTAGCCAAAAACATTCAGTACTTC	CASSYTTVAKNIQYF
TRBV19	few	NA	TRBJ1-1	TGTGCCAGTACAAGTAACATGAACACTGAAGCTTTCTTT	CASTSNMNTEAFF
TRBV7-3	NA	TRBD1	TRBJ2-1	TGTGCCAGCAGCTTAATTTCCGACAGGGGCCCGAGCTCCTACAATGAGCAGTTCTTC	CASSLISDRGPSSYNEQFF